This T cell receptor (beta chain) was recorded in a study of control samples from healthy donors and cancer patients (dated by TCRdb to the early 2020s). Between the V and J ends, shortened by 0 bases and 6 bases respectively, the junction contains 16 bases. From a lookup of the germline V gene (reference sequence), CDR1 and CDR2 are LGHDT and YNNKEL. The CDR3 spans 16 residues, from the cysteine through the phenylalanine. Kept here is only the CDR3 DNA, which spans 48 bases and is read in frame from base 1. Worth noting for this clone: The antigen it recognizes is unknown. The sample holds no much larger clone one base away, and base qualities are not on file.

Preparation of the library involved the immunoSEQ multiplex PCR assay. Entries here come from immuneACCESS through TCRdb and include only in-frame sequences with V and J called. Some clones fail to appear in such tables; in the studies checked, an unresolved V gene covers under half of the shortfall, and the cause of the remainder is unknown. A total of approximately 9,900 clones appear in this sample, more than 85% of them only once. The top ten hold 20% of the sample. Input material: PBMCs. The chain is assembled from TRBV3-1 (or the pseudogene TRBV3-2) and TRBJ2-3; a tentative D call is TRBD2 (7 bases match). The receptor comes from a man in his sixties with colorectal cancer. The CDR3 corresponds to CASSQDGGGAWDTQYF. The nucleotide sequence is TGTGCCAGCAGCCAAGATGGAGGGGGGGCCTGGGATACGCAGTATTTT.